This T cell receptor beta chain was documented in a study of blood T cell repertoires in COVID-19. Study at large: Nucleic acid was either cDNA or gDNA, and it came from T cells, B-cell-depleted T cells, or PBMCs.

This clone was counted a single time. In the source study's methods: Amplification with reference gene primers provided the estimates of nucleated cell counts. The assay was immunoSEQ multiplex PCR, and TCRdb's table has in-frame clones only and misses some. V and J calls and clone size follow that table, whereas D and trimming were derived from the DNA. The data contain 90,000 to 130,000 clones, approximately 88% of them singletons. Germline CDR1 reads SGHKS; CDR2 reads YYEKEE (reference sequence). The ends were cut back, 3 bases at V and 9 bases at J, with 13 bases in the middle. The CDR3 consists of 13 residues.

This chain joins TRBV5-5 and TRBJ1-5; the D gene is possibly TRBD1 (6 bases). Input material: peripheral blood. This receptor was taken from a woman in her seventies with acute or convalescent COVID-19. CDR3 region: CASSWDTLGPQHF. As DNA, the CDR3 is TGTGCCAGCAGCTGGGACACCTTGGGGCCCCAGCATTTT.